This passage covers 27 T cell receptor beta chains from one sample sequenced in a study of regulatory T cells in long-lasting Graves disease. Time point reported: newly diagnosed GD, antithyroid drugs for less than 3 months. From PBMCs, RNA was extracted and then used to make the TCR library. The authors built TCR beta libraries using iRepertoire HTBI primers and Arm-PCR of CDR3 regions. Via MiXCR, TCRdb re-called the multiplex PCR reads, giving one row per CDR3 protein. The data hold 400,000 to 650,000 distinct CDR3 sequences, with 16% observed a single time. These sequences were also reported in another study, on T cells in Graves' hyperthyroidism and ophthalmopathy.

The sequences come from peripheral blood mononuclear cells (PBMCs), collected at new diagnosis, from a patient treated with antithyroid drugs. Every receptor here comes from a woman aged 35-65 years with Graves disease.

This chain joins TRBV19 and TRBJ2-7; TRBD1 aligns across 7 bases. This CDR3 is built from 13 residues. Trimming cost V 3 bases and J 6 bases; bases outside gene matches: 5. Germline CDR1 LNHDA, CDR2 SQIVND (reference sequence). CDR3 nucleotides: TGTGCCAGTAGTATCGGGACAGCTACCGAGCAGTACTTC. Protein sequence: CASSIGTATEQYF.

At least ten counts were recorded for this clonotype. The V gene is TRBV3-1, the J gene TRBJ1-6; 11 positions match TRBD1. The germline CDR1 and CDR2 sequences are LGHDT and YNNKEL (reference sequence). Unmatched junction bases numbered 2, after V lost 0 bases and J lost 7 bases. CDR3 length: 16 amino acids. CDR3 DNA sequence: TGTGCCAGCAGCCAAGAAGGGGACAGGGGGAATTCACCCCTCCACTTT. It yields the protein CASSQEGDRGNSPLHF.

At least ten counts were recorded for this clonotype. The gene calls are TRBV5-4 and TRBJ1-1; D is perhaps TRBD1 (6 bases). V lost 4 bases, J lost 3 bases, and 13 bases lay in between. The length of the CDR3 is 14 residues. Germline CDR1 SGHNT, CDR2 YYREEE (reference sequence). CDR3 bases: TGTGCCAGCAGCAGCGGGGCAGGGGACACTGAAGCTTTCTTT. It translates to CASSSGAGDTEAFF.

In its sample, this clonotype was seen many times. As DNA, the CDR3 is TGTGCCAGCAGTTACTCCCAGGACAGGGCGAACGGGGAGCTGTTTTTT. This gives the protein CASSYSQDRANGELFF. The chain joins TRBV6-5 to TRBJ2-2; TRBD1 matches at 8 bases. The CDR3 covers 16 residues. CDR1 and CDR2 (germline): MNHEY, SVGAGI. V shed 0 bases, J shed 7 bases, and the junction held 7 bases outside the gene matches.

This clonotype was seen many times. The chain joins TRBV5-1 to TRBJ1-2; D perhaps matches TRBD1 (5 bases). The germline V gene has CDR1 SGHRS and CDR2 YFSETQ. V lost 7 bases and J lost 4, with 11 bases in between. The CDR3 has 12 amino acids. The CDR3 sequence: CASASDSYGYTF. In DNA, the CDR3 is TGCGCCAGCGCTTCCGACAGCTATGGCTACACCTTC.

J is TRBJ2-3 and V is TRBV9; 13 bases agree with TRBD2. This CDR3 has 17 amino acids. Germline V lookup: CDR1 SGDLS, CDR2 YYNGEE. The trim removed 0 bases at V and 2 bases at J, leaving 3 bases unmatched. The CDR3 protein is CASSVGTSGGFTDTQYF. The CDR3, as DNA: TGTGCCAGCAGCGTAGGGACTAGCGGGGGCTTCACAGATACGCAGTATTTT.

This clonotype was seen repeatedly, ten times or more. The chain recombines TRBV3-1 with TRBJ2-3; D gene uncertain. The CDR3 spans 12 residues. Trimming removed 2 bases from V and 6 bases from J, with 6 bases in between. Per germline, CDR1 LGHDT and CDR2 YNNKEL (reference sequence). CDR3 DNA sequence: TGTGCCAGCAGCCAAATCGAGGATACGCAGTATTTT. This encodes CASSQIEDTQYF.

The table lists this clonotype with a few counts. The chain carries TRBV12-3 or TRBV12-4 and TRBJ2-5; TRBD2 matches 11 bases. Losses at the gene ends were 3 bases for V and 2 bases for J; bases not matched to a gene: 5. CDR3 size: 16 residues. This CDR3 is CASSFVLAGGQETQYF. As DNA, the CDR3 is TGTGCCAGCAGTTTTGTTCTAGCGGGGGGTCAAGAGACCCAGTACTTC.

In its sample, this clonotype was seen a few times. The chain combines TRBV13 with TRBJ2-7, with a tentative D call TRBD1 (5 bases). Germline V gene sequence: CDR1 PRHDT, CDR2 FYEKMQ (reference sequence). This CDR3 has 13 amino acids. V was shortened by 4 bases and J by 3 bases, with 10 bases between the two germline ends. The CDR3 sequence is CASSSGHNYEQYF. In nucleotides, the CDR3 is TGTGCCAGCAGCTCTGGACACAACTACGAGCAGTACTTC.

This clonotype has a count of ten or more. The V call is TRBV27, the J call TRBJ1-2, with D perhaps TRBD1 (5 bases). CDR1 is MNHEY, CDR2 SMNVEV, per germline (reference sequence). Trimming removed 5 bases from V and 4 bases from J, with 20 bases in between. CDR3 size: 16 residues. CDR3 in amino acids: CASSANRDPGTYGYTF. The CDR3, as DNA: TGTGCCAGCAGTGCGAACCGGGACCCAGGAACCTATGGCTACACCTTC.

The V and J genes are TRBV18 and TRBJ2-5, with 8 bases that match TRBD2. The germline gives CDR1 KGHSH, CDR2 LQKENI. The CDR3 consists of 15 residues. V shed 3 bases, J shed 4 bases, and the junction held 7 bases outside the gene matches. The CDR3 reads CASSPGGLATETQYF. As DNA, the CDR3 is TGTGCCAGCTCACCGGGCGGACTAGCTACAGAGACCCAGTACTTC.

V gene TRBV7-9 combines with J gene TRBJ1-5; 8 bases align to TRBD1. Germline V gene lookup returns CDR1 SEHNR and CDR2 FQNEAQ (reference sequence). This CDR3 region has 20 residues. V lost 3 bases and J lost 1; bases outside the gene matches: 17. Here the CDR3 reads CASSFATGTGLGLSNQPQHF. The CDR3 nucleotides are TGTGCCAGCAGCTTTGCGACCGGGACAGGACTCGGCTTGAGCAATCAGCCCCAGCATTTT.

The DNA of the CDR3 is TGTGCCAGCAGTGAGACAGGGGGCGCTTCATACGAGCAGTACTTC. Its protein product is CASSETGGASYEQYF. The chain joins TRBV12-3 or TRBV12-4 to TRBJ2-7, with 10 bases matching TRBD1. V shed 5 bases and J 4 bases; nucleotides not matched to a gene: 8. The CDR3 is made up of 15 amino acids.

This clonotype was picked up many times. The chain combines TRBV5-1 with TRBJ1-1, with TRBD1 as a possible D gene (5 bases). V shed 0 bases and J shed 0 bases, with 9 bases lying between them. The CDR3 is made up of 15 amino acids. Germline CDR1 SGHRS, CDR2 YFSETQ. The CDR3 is CASSLAGLMNTEAFF. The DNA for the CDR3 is TGCGCCAGCAGCTTGGCGGGACTGATGAACACTGAAGCTTTCTTT.

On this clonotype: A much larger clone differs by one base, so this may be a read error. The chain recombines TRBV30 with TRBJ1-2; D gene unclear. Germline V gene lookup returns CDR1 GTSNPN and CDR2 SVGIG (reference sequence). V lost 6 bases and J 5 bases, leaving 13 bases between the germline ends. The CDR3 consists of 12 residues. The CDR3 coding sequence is TGTGCCTGTAACCCGCGGACGTATGGCTACACCTTC. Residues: CACNPRTYGYTF.

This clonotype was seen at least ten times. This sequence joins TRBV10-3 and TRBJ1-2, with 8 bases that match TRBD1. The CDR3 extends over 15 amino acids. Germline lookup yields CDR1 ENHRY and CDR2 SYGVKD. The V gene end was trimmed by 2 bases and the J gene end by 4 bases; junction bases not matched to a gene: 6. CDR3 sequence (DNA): TGTGCCATCAGTGAGCCCCGAGGGACAGGCTATGGCTACACCTTC. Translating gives CAISEPRGTGYGYTF.

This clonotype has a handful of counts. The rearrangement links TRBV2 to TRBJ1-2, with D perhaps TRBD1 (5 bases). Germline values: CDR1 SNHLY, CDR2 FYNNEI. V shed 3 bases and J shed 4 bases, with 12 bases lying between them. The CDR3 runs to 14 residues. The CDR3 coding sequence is TGTGCCAGCAGTGATCTATCGACAGCCTATGGCTACACCTTC. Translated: CASSDLSTAYGYTF. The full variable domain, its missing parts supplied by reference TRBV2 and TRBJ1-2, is EPEVTQTPSHQVTQMGQEVILRCVPISNHLYFYWYRQILGQKVEFLVSFYNNEISEKSEIFDDQFSVERPDGSNFTLKIRSTKLEDSAMYFCASSDLSTAYGYTFGSGTRLTVV.

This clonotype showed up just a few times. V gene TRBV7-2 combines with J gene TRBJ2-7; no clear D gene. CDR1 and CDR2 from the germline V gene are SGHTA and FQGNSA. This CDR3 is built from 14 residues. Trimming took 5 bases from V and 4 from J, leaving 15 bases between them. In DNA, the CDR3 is TGTGCCAGCAGCCATCCGGGCTCATTATACGAGCAGTACTTC. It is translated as CASSHPGSLYEQYF.

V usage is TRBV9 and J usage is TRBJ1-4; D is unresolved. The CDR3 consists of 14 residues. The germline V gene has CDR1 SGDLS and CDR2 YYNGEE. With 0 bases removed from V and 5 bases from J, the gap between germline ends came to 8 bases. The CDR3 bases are TGTGCCAGCAGCGTAGATGCAGTGAATGAAAAACTGTTTTTT. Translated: CASSVDAVNEKLFF.

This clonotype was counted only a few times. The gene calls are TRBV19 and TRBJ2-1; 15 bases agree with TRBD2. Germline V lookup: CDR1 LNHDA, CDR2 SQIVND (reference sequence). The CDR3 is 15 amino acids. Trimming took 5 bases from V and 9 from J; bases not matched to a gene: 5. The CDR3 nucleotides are TGTGCCAGTAGTTTGGGACTAGCGGGGGGCGGTGAGCAGTTCTTC. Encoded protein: CASSLGLAGGGEQFF. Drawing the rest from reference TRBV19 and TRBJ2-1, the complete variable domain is DGGITQSPKYLFRKEGQNVTLSCEQNLNHDAMYWYRQDPGQGLRLIYYSQIVNDFQKGDIAEGYSVSREKKESFPLTVTSAQKNPTAFYLCASSLGLAGGGEQFFGPGTRLTVL.

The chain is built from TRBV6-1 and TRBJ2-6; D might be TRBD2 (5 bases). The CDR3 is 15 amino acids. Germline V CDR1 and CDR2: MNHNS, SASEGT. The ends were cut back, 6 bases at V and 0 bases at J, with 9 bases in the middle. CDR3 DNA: TGTGCCAGCAGGAGGGATCCCTCTGGGGCCAACGTCCTGACTTTC. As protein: CASRRDPSGANVLTF.

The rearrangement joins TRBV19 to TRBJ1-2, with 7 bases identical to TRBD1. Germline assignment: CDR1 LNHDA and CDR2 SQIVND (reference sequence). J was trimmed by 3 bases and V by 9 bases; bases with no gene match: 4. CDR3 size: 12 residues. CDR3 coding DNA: TGTGCCAGCCTTGGACAGGACTATGGCTACACCTTC. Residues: CASLGQDYGYTF.

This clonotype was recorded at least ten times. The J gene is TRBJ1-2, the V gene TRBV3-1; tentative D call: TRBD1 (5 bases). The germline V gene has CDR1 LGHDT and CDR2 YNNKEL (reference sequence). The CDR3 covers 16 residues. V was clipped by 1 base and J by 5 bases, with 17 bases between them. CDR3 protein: CASSQGGAGTGYGYTF. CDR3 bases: TGTGCCAGCAGCCAAGGCGGGGCGGGAACGGGATATGGCTACACCTTC.

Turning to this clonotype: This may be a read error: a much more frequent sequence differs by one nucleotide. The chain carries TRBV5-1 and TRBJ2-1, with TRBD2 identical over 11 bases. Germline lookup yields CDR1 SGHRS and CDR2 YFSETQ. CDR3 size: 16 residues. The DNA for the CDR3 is TGCGCCAGCAACTTGTCTAGCGGGGGGTCCTACAATGAGCAGTTCTTC. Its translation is CASNLSSGGSYNEQFF.

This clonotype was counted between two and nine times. The CDR3 sequence: CASSSPGTNSGNTIYF. The CDR3 nucleotides are TGTGCCAGCTCATCTCCTGGGACAAACTCTGGAAACACCATATATTTT. The chain recombines TRBV18 with TRBJ1-3, with a possible D match to TRBD1 (6 bases). The length of the CDR3 is 16 residues. The V gene's germline CDR1 is KGHSH and CDR2 LQKENI. Trimming took off 5 bases at V and 0 bases at J, with 14 bases between the two ends.

CDR3 protein: CASSSPGQQVRQETQYF. For the CDR3, the DNA is TGTGCCAGCAGCTCGCCGGGACAGCAGGTTCGACAAGAGACCCAGTACTTC. V and J are TRBV5-4 and TRBJ2-5; 7 nucleotides match TRBD1. Germline-derived CDR1 and CDR2 are SGHNT and YYREEE (reference sequence). Trimming at V came to 3 bases and at J to 2 bases, leaving 13 bases not matched to a gene. This CDR3 is built from 17 residues.

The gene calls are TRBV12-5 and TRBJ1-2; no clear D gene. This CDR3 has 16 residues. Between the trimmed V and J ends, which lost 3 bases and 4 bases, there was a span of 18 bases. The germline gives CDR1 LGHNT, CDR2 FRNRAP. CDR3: CASGFGSPIAVYGYTF. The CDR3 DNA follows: TGTGCTAGTGGTTTTGGCAGTCCTATAGCGGTCTATGGCTACACCTTC.